What follows describes a single TCR beta chain. Seattle-derived patients entered the study during active infection and were followed longitudinally. The sample comes from a study of blood T cell repertoires in COVID-19. Across the whole study: Whether acute or convalescent, the COVID-19 samples came from the United States, Italy and Spain.

Per germline, CDR1 MNHEY and CDR2 SVGAGI. Trimming pared 2 bases from V and 0 bases from J, leaving 12 bases between. The CDR3 has 16 amino acids. The authors' processing: Amplified reference gene primers provided the basis for estimating nucleated cell counts. Sequencing was performed with immunoSEQ multiplex PCR; in TCRdb, only in-frame clones are kept and a portion is missing. V and J calls and clone size follow that table, whereas D and trimming were derived from the DNA. The sample lists 50,000 to 80,000 clones; approximately 80% were seen once. Source material: peripheral blood. The sequence came from a man in his 60s with COVID-19, enrolled during active disease. The V gene is TRBV6-5, the J gene TRBJ2-3; maybe TRBD2 (6 bases). The CDR3 loop reads CASSYGLAPSTDTQYF. The DNA of the CDR3 is TGTGCCAGCAGTTACGGGCTAGCGCCTAGCACAGATACGCAGTATTTT.